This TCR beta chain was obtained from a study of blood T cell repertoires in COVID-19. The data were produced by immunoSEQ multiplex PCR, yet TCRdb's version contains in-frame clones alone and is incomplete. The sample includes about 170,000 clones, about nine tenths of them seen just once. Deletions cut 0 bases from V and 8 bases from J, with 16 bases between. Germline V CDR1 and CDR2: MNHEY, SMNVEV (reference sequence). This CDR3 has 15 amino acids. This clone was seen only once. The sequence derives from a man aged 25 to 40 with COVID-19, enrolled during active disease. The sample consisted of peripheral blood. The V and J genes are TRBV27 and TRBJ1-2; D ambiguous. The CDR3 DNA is TGTGCCAGCAGTTTATCCCTGGGGAGTCGAGAGGGCTACACCTTC. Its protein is CASSLSLGSREGYTF.